This T cell receptor beta chain was sequenced in a study of shared clonotypes between healthy human individuals. Sequenced by immunoSEQ multiplex PCR; TCRdb stores in-frame clones only, minus some. The table shows roughly 2.5 million clones, with roughly 92% occurring only once. The V gene end was trimmed by 4 bases and the J gene end by 3 bases; junction bases not matched to a gene: 3. Germline V lookup: CDR1 SGHAT, CDR2 FQNNGV. The CDR3 covers 16 residues. This clone was detected only once. Its antigen is unidentified. Other DNA sequences in the sample encode the same CDR3. General observations from the study: Memory subsets generally showed lower estimated richness than naive subsets.

Specimen: naive CD4+ T cells sorted from blood. The subset denotes: CD45RA+ positively selected. The chain carries TRBV11-2 and TRBJ2-3, with 14 positions matching TRBD2. The clonotype was recovered from a man aged 18 to 29 in good health. CDR3 in amino acids: CASSSGLAGGTDTQYF. The CDR3 region has the DNA TGTGCCAGCAGCTCCGGACTAGCGGGAGGAACAGATACGCAGTATTTT.